These 12 T cell receptor beta chains came from one sample sequenced in a study of blood T cell repertoires in COVID-19. Assay used: immunoSEQ multiplex PCR; TCRdb lists only in-frame clones, some missing. This sample has over 200,000 clones, with roughly 90% found just once. Sequencing was done on a sample of peripheral blood. These receptors were obtained from a man aged 40-55 years with active or convalescent COVID-19.

The chain combines TRBV4-1 with TRBJ1-4; TRBD1 matches 9 bases. The CDR3 is 19 residues long. The trim removed 0 bases at V and 0 bases at J, leaving 8 bases unmatched. Germline V gives CDR1 MGHRA, CDR2 YSYEKL. The CDR3 nucleotides are TGCGCCAGCAGCCAAGATTACCCGACAGGGGGACCAACTAATGAAAAACTGTTTTTT. It specifies CASSQDYPTGGPTNEKLFF.

J is TRBJ2-7 and V is TRBV7-9, with TRBD2 identical over 7 bases. The J segment lost 7 bases and the V segment lost 1 base, leaving 7 bases of the junction unmatched. Per germline, CDR1 SEHNR and CDR2 FQNEAQ (reference sequence). There are 14 residues in the CDR3. Here the CDR3 reads CASSLGLASGEQYF. DNA of the CDR3: TGTGCCAGCAGCTTAGGACTAGCTTCCGGGGAGCAGTACTTC.

This clone turned up a few times. The chain uses TRBV29-1 and TRBJ1-2; D is undetermined. Trimming cost V 3 bases and J 0 bases, with 11 bases left between them. The germline gives CDR1 SQVTM, CDR2 ANQGSEA. This CDR3 is built from 14 residues. Written as DNA, the CDR3 is TGCAGCGTTGATAGCGCCAGATCTAACTATGGCTACACCTTC. This encodes CSVDSARSNYGYTF.

The genes are TRBV5-6 and TRBJ1-1, with D hard to call. The germline gives CDR1 SGHDT, CDR2 YYEEEE. Deletions cut 1 base from V and 1 base from J, with 8 bases between. The CDR3 is made up of 14 amino acids. CDR3 protein: CASSLIGENTEAFF. CDR3 sequence (DNA): TGTGCCAGCAGCTTGATCGGGGAGAACACTGAAGCTTTCTTT.

The CDR3 DNA is TGCAGTGCTAGTGACAGGGGCTTCACTGAAGCTTTCTTT. Translated: CSASDRGFTEAFF. The gene calls are TRBV20-1 and TRBJ1-1; TRBD1 aligns across 8 bases. Germline V CDR1 and CDR2: DFQATT, SNEGSKA (reference sequence). The trim removed 3 bases at V and 4 bases at J, leaving 4 bases unmatched. The CDR3 is made up of 13 amino acids.

The chain recombines TRBV30 with TRBJ1-5; D call uncertain. CDR3 length: 15 residues. The V end lost 1 base, the J end lost 5 bases, and 15 bases lay between the germline ends. Germline V gene data show CDR1 as GTSNPN and CDR2 as SVGIG (reference sequence). CDR3 DNA: TGTGCCTGGAGTGCCCCCTACCCCTATTATCAGCCCCAGCATTTT. It is translated as CAWSAPYPYYQPQHF.

This rearrangement joins TRBV30 to TRBJ2-3; maybe TRBD1 (6 bases). V lost 2 bases to trimming and J lost 0 bases, with 12 bases between them. This CDR3 comprises 15 residues. Germline CDR1 is GTSNPN and CDR2 is SVGIG (reference sequence). The CDR3 coding sequence is TGTGCCTGGAGTCTAAGGGGGAGAAGCACAGATACGCAGTATTTT. This sequence encodes CAWSLRGRSTDTQYF.

The V gene is TRBV13, the J gene TRBJ2-2, with 8 bases lining up with TRBD2. The CDR3 has 16 residues. Trimming removed 0 bases from V and 0 bases from J; junction bases left unmatched: 0. The germline V gene encodes CDR1 PRHDT and CDR2 FYEKMQ (reference sequence). The chain's CDR3 is CASSLGLAANTGELFF. The DNA for the CDR3 is TGTGCCAGCAGCTTAGGACTAGCGGCGAACACCGGGGAGCTGTTTTTT.

The chain is built from TRBV29-1 and TRBJ2-3, with D possibly matching TRBD1 (5 bases). This CDR3 comprises 12 residues. V lost 7 bases, J lost 2 bases, and 10 bases lay in between. CDR1 and CDR2 from the germline V gene are SQVTM and ANQGSEA. CDR3 DNA: TGCAGCGACCTGACAGACACAGATACGCAGTATTTT. Protein: CSDLTDTDTQYF.

The rearrangement links TRBV6-5 to TRBJ2-7; D is possibly TRBD2 (6 bases). From germline, CDR1 is MNHEY and CDR2 SVGAGI. The CDR3 sequence is 13 residues long. Trimming left V 8 bases short and J 1 base short, with 12 bases between. The CDR3, as DNA: TGTGCCAGCGAACTCGGAGGGTCCTACGAGCAGTACTTC. Translation gives CASELGGSYEQYF.

This clone was found once. This rearrangement joins TRBV7-3 to TRBJ2-2; 7 bases agree with TRBD2. V shed 5 bases, J shed 4 bases, and the junction held 7 bases outside the gene matches. The CDR3 covers 15 residues. CDR1 is SGHTA, CDR2 FQGTGA, per germline. CDR3 DNA sequence: TGTGCCAGCAGCGACTCGGGCGGGAGCACCGGGGAGCTGTTTTTT. This translates into CASSDSGGSTGELFF.

On this clone itself: Other DNA sequences within the sample encode an identical CDR3. The CDR3: CASSLSGSSYNSPLHF. Written as DNA, the CDR3 is TGTGCCAGCAGTTTATCTGGGAGCTCCTATAATTCACCCCTCCACTTT. The chain employs TRBV27 and TRBJ1-6; D gene unclear. Trimming removed 0 bases from V and 0 bases from J, with 6 bases in between. The germline V gene has CDR1 MNHEY and CDR2 SMNVEV (reference sequence). This CDR3 comprises 16 residues.